The 14 T cell receptor beta chains below come from one sample, sequenced in a study of blood T cell repertoires in COVID-19. Clones were read by immunoSEQ multiplex PCR, and TCRdb kept only the in-frame ones, dropping some. The profile covers about 320,000 clones, with roughly 85% appearing a single time and over 1.5% taken by the ten largest. The sequencing input was PBMCs or T cells enriched from blood (not recorded which). These receptors all stem from a woman in her twenties or thirties who had been exposed to COVID-19.

The chain recombines TRBV27 with TRBJ2-2, with 7 bases fitting TRBD2. J lost 3 bases, V lost 2 bases, and 12 bases had no gene match. The CDR3 extends over 18 amino acids. Germline lookup yields CDR1 MNHEY and CDR2 SMNVEV (reference sequence). The CDR3 DNA reads TGTGCCAGCAGTTTAACTTTCCTCGGGACTACTGACACCGGGGAGCTGTTTTTT. Translated, it gives CASSLTFLGTTDTGELFF.

The chain combines TRBV5-6 with TRBJ2-4, with 10 bases matching TRBD2. The CDR3 sequence is 17 residues long. Germline V gene lookup returns CDR1 SGHDT and CDR2 YYEEEE. V was pared by 1 base and J by 0 bases, with 4 bases of the junction left unmatched. CDR3 nucleotides: TGTGCCAGCAGCTTGCTGCTAGCGGGAGCAGCCAAAAACATTCAGTACTTC. Its translation: CASSLLLAGAAKNIQYF.

Worth noting for this clone: Other DNA variants within this sample encode the same CDR3. The genes are TRBV28 and TRBJ1-1, with D tentatively TRBD1 (5 bases). CDR3 size: 13 residues. V was cut by 3 bases and J by 3 bases, with 8 bases left in between. CDR1 is MDHEN and CDR2 is SYDVKM in the germline V gene. CDR3 coding DNA: TGTGCCAGCAGTTTGGGGGGGGACACTGAAGCTTTCTTT. This encodes CASSLGGDTEAFF. Full variable domain (missing parts from reference TRBV28 and TRBJ1-1): DVKVTQSSRYLVKRTGEKVFLECVQDMDHENMFWYRQDPGLGLRLIYFSYDVKMKEKGDIPEGYSVSREKKERFSLILESASTNQTSMYLCASSLGGDTEAFFGQGTRLTVV.

The chain joins TRBV5-5 to TRBJ2-3, with D uncertain. The length of the CDR3 is 16 residues. The germline V and J ends were trimmed by 0 bases and 0 bases, with 11 bases remaining between them. Looked up from germline, CDR1 is SGHKS and CDR2 is YYEKEE (reference sequence). For the CDR3, the DNA is TGTGCCAGCAGCTTGGCCGTGCTAACTAGCACAGATACGCAGTATTTT. Amino acids: CASSLAVLTSTDTQYF. Together with reference TRBV5-5 and TRBJ2-3, the CDR3 gives the full variable domain: DAGVTQSPTHLIKTRGQQVTLRCSPISGHKSVSWYQQVLGQGPQFIFQYYEKEERGRGNFPDRFSARQFPNYSSELNVNALLLGDSALYLCASSLAVLTSTDTQYFGPGTRLTVL.

This chain uses TRBV19 with TRBJ1-5, with D possibly being TRBD1 (5 bases). The V gene lost 6 bases and the J gene lost 0 bases, with 12 bases spanning the gap. The CDR3 consists of 15 residues. Germline assignment: CDR1 LNHDA and CDR2 SQIVND (reference sequence). CDR3 nucleotide sequence: TGTGCCAGTAGATCCGACAGAAATAGCAATCAGCCCCAGCATTTT. It translates to CASRSDRNSNQPQHF.

This sequence joins TRBV19 and TRBJ1-1, with 10 bases matching TRBD1. Germline assignment: CDR1 LNHDA and CDR2 SQIVND (reference sequence). The junction had 2 bases not matched to a gene; V was cut back by 1 base and J by 6 bases. This CDR3 has 14 amino acids. The CDR3 loop is CASSIGGQGAEAFF. CDR3 nucleotides: TGTGCCAGTAGTATAGGAGGACAGGGGGCTGAAGCTTTCTTT. Variable domain in full (rest from reference TRBV19 and TRBJ1-1): DGGITQSPKYLFRKEGQNVTLSCEQNLNHDAMYWYRQDPGQGLRLIYYSQIVNDFQKGDIAEGYSVSREKKESFPLTVTSAQKNPTAFYLCASSIGGQGAEAFFGQGTRLTVV.

The V and J genes are TRBV7-3 and TRBJ2-1, with D perhaps matching TRBD1 (5 bases). CDR3 length equals 11 residues. Between the trimmed V and J ends, which lost 5 bases and 15 bases, there was a span of 14 bases. Germline V gene sequence: CDR1 SGHTA, CDR2 FQGTGA. CDR3 DNA: TGTGCCAGCAGCCCCGGACAAGCCTTGTTCTTC. Translation gives CASSPGQALFF.

This clone was found many times. The chain uses TRBV4-2 and TRBJ1-6; 8 bases are shared with TRBD1. This CDR3 spans 18 amino acids. Germline CDR1 and CDR2: LGHNA and YNFKEQ. V shed 4 bases and J 6 bases; nucleotides not matched to a gene: 14. CDR3 residues: CASSLTGTGSGGNSPLHF. As DNA, the CDR3 is TGTGCCAGCAGCCTGACCGGGACAGGTTCAGGGGGTAATTCACCCCTCCACTTT.

The V gene is TRBV4-3, the J gene TRBJ2-7; a possible D gene is TRBD1 (5 bases). The germline gives CDR1 LGHNA, CDR2 YSLEER. Trimming stripped 5 bases from V and 3 bases from J, with 14 bases between. The length of the CDR3 is 14 residues. The CDR3 nucleotides are TGCGCCAGCAGCTACGAGACAGTAGGCTACGAGCAGTACTTC. This codes for CASSYETVGYEQYF.

The V and J genes are TRBV10-3 and TRBJ1-1; the D gene is possibly TRBD1 (6 bases). V was pared by 5 bases and J by 1 base, with 11 bases between. Germline loops: CDR1 ENHRY, CDR2 SYGVKD. This CDR3 has 14 residues. In nucleotides, the CDR3 is TGTGCCATCAGTCCCCCGGGACAGAACACTGAAGCTTTCTTT. Protein: CAISPPGQNTEAFF.

V is TRBV24-1 and J is TRBJ1-2, with TRBD1 matching over 9 bases. This CDR3 is built from 15 residues. Germline V CDR1 and CDR2: KGHDR, SFDVKD. The trim removed 3 bases at V and 7 bases at J, leaving 8 bases unmatched. DNA for the CDR3: TGTGCCACCAGTGATCCGACAGAGACAGGGGGTGGCTACACCTTC. It codes for CATSDPTETGGGYTF.

V is TRBV27 and J is TRBJ1-1, with unresolved D. Germline V CDR1 and CDR2: MNHEY, SMNVEV (reference sequence). V was pared by 5 bases and J by 1 base, with 14 bases between. This CDR3 comprises 15 residues. The CDR3 region is CASSPRLLANTEAFF. The CDR3 DNA sequence: TGTGCCAGCAGTCCCCGACTCCTAGCGAACACTGAAGCTTTCTTT.

The genes are TRBV30 and TRBJ1-2; TRBD1 agrees at 8 bases. Per the germline V gene, CDR1 is GTSNPN and CDR2 is SVGIG (reference sequence). This CDR3 is 12 amino acids long. V was clipped by 3 bases and J by 3 bases; unmatched bases: 0. In nucleotides, the CDR3 is TGTGCCTGGAGACAGGGGGACTATGGCTACACCTTC. Translation: CAWRQGDYGYTF.

The chain couples TRBV7-9 to TRBJ2-5; TRBD2 agrees at 10 bases. From germline, CDR1 is SEHNR and CDR2 FQNEAQ (reference sequence). Unmatched junction bases numbered 5, after V lost 8 bases and J lost 5 bases. The CDR3 length is 13 residues. As DNA, the CDR3 is TGTGCCAGCGGCCTAGCGGGGGCGGAGACCCAGTACTTC. As protein: CASGLAGAETQYF.